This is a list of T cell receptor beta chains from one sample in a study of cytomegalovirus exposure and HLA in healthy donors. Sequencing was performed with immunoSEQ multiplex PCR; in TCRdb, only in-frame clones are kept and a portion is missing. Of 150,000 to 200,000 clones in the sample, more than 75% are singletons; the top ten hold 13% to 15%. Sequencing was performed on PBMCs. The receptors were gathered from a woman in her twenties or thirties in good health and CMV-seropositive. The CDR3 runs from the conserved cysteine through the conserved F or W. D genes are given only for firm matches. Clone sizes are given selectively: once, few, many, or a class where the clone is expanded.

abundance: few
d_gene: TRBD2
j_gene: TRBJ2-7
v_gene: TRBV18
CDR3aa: CASSPGLASSYEQYF
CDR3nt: TGTGCCAGCTCACCGGGACTAGCGAGCTCCTACGAGCAGTACTTC

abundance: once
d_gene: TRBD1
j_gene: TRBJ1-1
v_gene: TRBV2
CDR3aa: CASSERQGKAFMNTEAFF
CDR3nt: TGTGCCAGCAGTGAGAGACAGGGTAAAGCTTTCATGAACACTGAAGCTTTCTTT

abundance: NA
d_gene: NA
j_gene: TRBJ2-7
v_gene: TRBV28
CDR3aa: CASSPRGSYSEQYF
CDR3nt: TGTGCCAGCAGTCCCCGGGGTTCGTACAGCGAGCAGTACTTC

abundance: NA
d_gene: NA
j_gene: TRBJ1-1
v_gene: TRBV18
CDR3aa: CASSSLFGNGEGKAFF
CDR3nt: TGTGCCAGCTCGTCTCTATTTGGAAACGGGGAGGGCAAGGCTTTCTTT

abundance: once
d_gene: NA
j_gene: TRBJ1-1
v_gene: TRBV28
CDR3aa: CASGGEAFF
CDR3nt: TGTGCCAGCGGAGGTGAAGCTTTCTTT

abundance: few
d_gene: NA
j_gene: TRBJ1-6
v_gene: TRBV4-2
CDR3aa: CASSHLGLESRNSPLHF
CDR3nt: TGTGCCAGCAGCCATTTGGGGCTCGAGTCCCGCAATTCACCCCTCCACTTT

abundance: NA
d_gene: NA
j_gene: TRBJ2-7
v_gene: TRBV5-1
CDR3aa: CASSLAGTPSSYEQYF
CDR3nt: TGCGCCAGCAGCTTGGCGGGGACACCTAGCTCCTACGAGCAGTACTTC

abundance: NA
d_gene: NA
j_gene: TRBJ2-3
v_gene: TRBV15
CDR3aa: CATKRERTATDTQYF
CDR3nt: TGTGCCACCAAGAGGGAGAGGACAGCCACAGATACGCAGTATTTT

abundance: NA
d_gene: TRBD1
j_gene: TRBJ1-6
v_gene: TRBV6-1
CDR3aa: CASTETGIDSSPLHF
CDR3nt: TGTGCCAGCACAGAGACAGGGATCGACTCTTCACCCCTCCACTTT

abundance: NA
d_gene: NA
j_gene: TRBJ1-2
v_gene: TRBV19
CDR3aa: CASSIDRLYGYTF
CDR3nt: TGTGCCAGTAGTATAGACAGGCTGTATGGCTACACCTTC

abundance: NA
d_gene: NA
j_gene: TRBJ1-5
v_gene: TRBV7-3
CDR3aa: CASSLSRRVGLLWSNQPQHF
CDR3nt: TGTGCCAGCAGCTTAAGTCGGAGGGTGGGCCTCTTGTGGAGCAATCAGCCCCAGCATTTT

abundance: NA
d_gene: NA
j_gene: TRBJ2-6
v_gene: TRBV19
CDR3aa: CASSVTGLPSTGANVLTF
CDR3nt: TGTGCCAGTAGTGTCACGGGACTCCCATCCACTGGGGCCAACGTCCTGACTTTC

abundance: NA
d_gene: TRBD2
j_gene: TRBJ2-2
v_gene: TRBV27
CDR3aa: CASSAAGGLVGELFF
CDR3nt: TGTGCCAGCAGTGCGGCGGGGGGCCTGGTCGGGGAGCTGTTTTTT

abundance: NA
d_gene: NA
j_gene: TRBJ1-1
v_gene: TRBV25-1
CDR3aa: CASSPPKGQILNTEAFF
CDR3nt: TGTGCCAGCAGTCCACCCAAGGGGCAGATCTTGAACACTGAAGCTTTCTTT

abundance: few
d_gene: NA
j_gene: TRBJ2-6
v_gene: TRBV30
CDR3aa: CAWSAPGASGANVLTF
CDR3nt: TGTGCCTGGAGCGCCCCTGGAGCATCTGGGGCCAACGTCCTGACTTTC

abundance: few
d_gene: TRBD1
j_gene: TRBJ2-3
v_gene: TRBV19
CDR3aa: CASSIQGADTQYF
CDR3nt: TGTGCCAGTAGTATACAGGGGGCAGATACGCAGTATTTT

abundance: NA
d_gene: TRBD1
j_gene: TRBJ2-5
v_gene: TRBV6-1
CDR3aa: CASSNTRTGQQTQYF
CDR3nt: TGTGCCAGCAGTAACACCAGGACAGGGCAACAGACCCAGTACTTC

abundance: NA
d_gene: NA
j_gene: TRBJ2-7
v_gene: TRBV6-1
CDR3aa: CASSEPGSYEQYF
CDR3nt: TGTGCCAGCAGTGAGCCAGGTTCCTACGAGCAGTACTTC

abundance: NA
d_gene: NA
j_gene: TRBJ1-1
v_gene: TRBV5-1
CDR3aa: CASSFDRSTEAFF
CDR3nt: TGCGCCAGCAGCTTCGACAGGAGCACTGAAGCTTTCTTT

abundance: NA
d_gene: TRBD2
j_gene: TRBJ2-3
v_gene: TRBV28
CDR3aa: CASSFLLPGLAGGTDTQYF
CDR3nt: TGTGCCAGCAGCTTCCTGCTTCCGGGACTAGCGGGAGGCACAGATACGCAGTATTTT

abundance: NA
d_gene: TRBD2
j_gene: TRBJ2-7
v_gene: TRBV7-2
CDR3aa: CASSFSSRGSYEQYF
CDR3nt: TGTGCCAGCAGCTTCTCCTCGCGGGGGTCCTACGAGCAGTACTTC

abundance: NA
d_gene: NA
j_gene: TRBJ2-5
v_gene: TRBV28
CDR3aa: CASSPRGGRVETQYF
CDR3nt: TGTGCCAGCAGTCCGAGGGGGGGGAGGGTGGAGACCCAGTACTTC

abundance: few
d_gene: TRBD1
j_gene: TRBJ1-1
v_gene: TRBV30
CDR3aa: CAWSDWQGAPEAFF
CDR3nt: TGTGCCTGGAGTGATTGGCAGGGGGCCCCTGAAGCTTTCTTT

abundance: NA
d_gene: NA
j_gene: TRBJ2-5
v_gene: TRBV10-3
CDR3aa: CAISPEVRETQYF
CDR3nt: TGTGCCATCAGCCCCGAGGTCAGAGAGACCCAGTACTTC

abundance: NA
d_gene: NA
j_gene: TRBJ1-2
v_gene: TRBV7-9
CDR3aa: CASSLDRAYGYTF
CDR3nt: TGTGCCAGCAGCTTAGACAGGGCCTATGGCTACACCTTC

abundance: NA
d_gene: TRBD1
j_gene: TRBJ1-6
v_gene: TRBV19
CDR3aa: CASSIGRTGIGNSPLHF
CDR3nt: TGTGCCAGTAGTATAGGGCGGACAGGAATCGGTAATTCACCCCTCCACTTT

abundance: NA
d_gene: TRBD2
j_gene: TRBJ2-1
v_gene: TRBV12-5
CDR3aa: CASGQTSGRNEQFF
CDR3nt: TGTGCTAGTGGCCAGACTAGCGGGAGAAATGAGCAGTTCTTC

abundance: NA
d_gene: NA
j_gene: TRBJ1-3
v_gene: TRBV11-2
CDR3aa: CASSFGENSGNTIYF
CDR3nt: TGTGCCAGCAGCTTTGGGGAGAACTCTGGAAACACCATATATTTT

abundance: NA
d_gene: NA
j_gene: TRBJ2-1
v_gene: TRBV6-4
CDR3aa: CASSAGSQEYNEQFF
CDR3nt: TGTGCCAGCAGTGCGGGTAGCCAAGAGTACAATGAGCAGTTCTTC

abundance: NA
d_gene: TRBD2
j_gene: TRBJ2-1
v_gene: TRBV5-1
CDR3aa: CASSLDPSGTHEQFF
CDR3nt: TGCGCCAGCAGCTTGGATCCTAGCGGGACACATGAGCAGTTCTTC

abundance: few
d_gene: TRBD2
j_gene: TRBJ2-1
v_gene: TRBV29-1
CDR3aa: CSVASGSSGEQFF
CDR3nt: TGCAGCGTTGCTAGCGGGAGTTCGGGTGAGCAGTTCTTC

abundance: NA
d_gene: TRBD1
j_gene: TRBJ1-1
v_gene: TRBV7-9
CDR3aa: CASSSGTANTEAFF
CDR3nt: TGTGCCAGCAGCTCAGGGACAGCGAACACTGAAGCTTTCTTT

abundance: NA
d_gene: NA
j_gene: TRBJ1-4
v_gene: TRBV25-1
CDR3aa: CASSPGGSEKLFF
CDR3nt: TGTGCCAGCAGCCCGGGGGGGAGCGAAAAACTGTTTTTT

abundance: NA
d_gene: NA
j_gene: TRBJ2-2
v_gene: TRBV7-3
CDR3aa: CASSLSVGTGTLFF
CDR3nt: NA

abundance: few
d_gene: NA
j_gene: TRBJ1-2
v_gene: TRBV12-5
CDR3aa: CASGSGFGYTF
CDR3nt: TGTGCTAGTGGTTCAGGGTTCGGCTACACCTTC

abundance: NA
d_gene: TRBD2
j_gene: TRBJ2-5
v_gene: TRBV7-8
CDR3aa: CASSRGEREETQYF
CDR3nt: TGTGCCAGCAGCCGGGGGGAGCGGGAAGAGACCCAGTACTTC

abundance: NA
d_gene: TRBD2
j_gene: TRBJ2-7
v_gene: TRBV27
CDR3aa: CASSLVAGYEQYF
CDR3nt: TGTGCCAGCAGTTTAGTAGCGGGCTACGAGCAGTACTTC

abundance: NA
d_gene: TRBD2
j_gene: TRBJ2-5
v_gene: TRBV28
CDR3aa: CASRRGTSGQETQYF
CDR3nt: TGTGCCAGCAGGCGCGGGACTAGCGGCCAAGAGACCCAGTACTTC

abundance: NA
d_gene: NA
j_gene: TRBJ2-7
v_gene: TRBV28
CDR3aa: CASSLAVPPYEQYF
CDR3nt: TGTGCCAGCAGCTTAGCGGTACCGCCCTACGAGCAGTACTTC

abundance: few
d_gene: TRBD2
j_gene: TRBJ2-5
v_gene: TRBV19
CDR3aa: CASSTQIPTSGETQYF
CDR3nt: TGTGCCAGTAGTACCCAGATCCCGACTAGCGGAGAGACCCAGTACTTC

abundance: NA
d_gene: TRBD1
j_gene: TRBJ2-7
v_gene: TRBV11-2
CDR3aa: CASTRTGTGTYEQYF
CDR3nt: TGTGCCAGCACCCGAACCGGGACAGGGACCTACGAGCAGTACTTC

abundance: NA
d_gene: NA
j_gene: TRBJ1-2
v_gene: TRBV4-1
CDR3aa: CASSEVGTVYGYTF
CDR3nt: TGCGCCAGCAGCGAAGTGGGTACAGTCTATGGCTACACCTTC

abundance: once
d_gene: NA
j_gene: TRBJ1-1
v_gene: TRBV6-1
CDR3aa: CASSEAGSFSNTEAFF
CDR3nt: TGTGCCAGCAGTGAAGCGGGGAGTTTTTCGAACACTGAAGCTTTCTTT

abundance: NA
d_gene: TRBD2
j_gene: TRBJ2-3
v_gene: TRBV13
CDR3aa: CASSRRAGVTDTQYF
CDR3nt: TGTGCCAGCAGCCGTCGGGCGGGGGTTACAGATACGCAGTATTTT

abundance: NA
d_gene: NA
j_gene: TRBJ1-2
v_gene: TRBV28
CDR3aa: CAYQAGLPNYGYTF
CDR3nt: TGTGCCTACCAAGCGGGCCTCCCTAACTATGGCTACACCTTC

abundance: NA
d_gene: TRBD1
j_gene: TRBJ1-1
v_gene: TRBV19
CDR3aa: CASTDRASLLNTEAFF
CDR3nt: TGTGCCAGTACCGACAGGGCGTCCCTTTTGAACACTGAAGCTTTCTTT

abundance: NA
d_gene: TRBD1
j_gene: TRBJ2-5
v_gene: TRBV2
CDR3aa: CAIHRTGKLQETQYF
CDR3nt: TGTGCCATACACAGGACAGGCAAACTCCAAGAGACCCAGTACTTC

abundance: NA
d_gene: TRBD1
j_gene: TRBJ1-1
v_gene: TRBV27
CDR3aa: CASSPTGARNTEAFF
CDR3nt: TGTGCCAGCAGCCCTACAGGGGCGCGAAACACTGAAGCTTTCTTT

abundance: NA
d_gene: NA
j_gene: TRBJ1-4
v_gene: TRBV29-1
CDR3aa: CSVTEETNEKLFF
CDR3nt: TGCAGCGTAACAGAAGAAACTAATGAAAAACTGTTTTTT

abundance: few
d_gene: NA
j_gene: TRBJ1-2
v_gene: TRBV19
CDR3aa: CASSILPRMGGGYTF
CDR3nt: TGTGCCAGTAGTATACTCCCCCGCATGGGAGGGGGCTACACCTTC

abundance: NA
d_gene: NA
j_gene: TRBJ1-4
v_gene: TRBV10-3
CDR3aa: CAIRGLGEKLFF
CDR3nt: TGTGCCATACGGGGGTTAGGAGAAAAACTGTTTTTT

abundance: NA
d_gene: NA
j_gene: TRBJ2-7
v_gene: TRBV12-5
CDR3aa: CASGLVRGAHEQYF
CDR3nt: TGTGCTAGTGGTTTGGTACGGGGAGCCCACGAGCAGTACTTC